These 21 T cell receptor beta chains share one sample of origin, sequenced in a study of vaccination and CD4 T cells after COVID-19. The treatment is: roughly nine-day PBMC culture with coronavirus spike peptide pools or control peptides (ViraFEST assay). These receptors' targets are unknown. Sequenced with the Oncomine TCR Beta short-read assay was DNA taken from cultured CD4+ T cells. TCRdb ran MiXCR on the PCR reads and lists one entry per CDR3 protein. The table shows under 20,000 distinct CDR3 sequences, with about 80% occurring only once. The source was CD4+ T cells from blood, cultured in vitro, collected after SARS-CoV-2 vaccination. Every receptor here comes from a human donor who received a COVID-19 vaccine.

The J gene is TRBJ2-1, the V gene TRBV3-1, with TRBD2 identical over 8 bases. From germline, CDR1 is LGHDT and CDR2 YNNKEL (reference sequence). This CDR3 region has 15 residues. Germline trimming cut 10 bases from V and 4 bases from J; bases unmatched to any gene: 12. Written as DNA, the CDR3 is TGTGCCACCTCGGAGAGCGGGGGACTATACAATGAGCAGTTCTTC. This translates into CATSESGGLYNEQFF.

The rearrangement links TRBV19 to TRBJ2-7; 7 bases line up with TRBD1. The CDR3 sequence is 15 residues long. After removal of 3 bases from V and 7 bases from J, the junction contained 12 bases not matched to a gene. Germline V gene data show CDR1 as LNHDA and CDR2 as SQIVND (reference sequence). Written as DNA, the CDR3 is TGTGCCAGTAGTATTAGGACAGGTCTCAAGGCTGAGCAGTACTTC. Its protein is CASSIRTGLKAEQYF.

The table lists this clonotype with a few counts. J is TRBJ1-2 and V is TRBV30; no definite D call. V lost 7 bases to trimming and J lost 8 bases, with 17 bases between them. Germline loops: CDR1 GTSNPN, CDR2 SVGIG (reference sequence). The CDR3 is 12 residues long. DNA for the CDR3: TGTGCCTTCGCCCACACCGGGTGGGGCTACACCTTC. Translation gives CAFAHTGWGYTF.

This chain joins TRBV2 and TRBJ2-5, with D possibly being TRBD1 (5 bases). The germline gives CDR1 SNHLY, CDR2 FYNNEI. The CDR3 contains 13 residues. V lost 4 bases and J lost 5, with 11 bases in between. CDR3 sequence (DNA): TGTGCCAGCAGTGTGCGACAGCGCGAGACCCAGTACTTC. Translated, it gives CASSVRQRETQYF.

The chain couples TRBV4-1 to TRBJ1-4; TRBD1 might be the D (5 bases). This CDR3 spans 16 amino acids. Germline CDR1 reads MGHRA; CDR2 reads YSYEKL. V lost 1 base to trimming and J lost 7 bases, with 16 bases between them. CDR3 loop: CASSQGPGTEGEKLFF. The CDR3 DNA reads TGCGCCAGCAGCCAAGGGCCAGGGACGGAGGGTGAAAAACTGTTTTTT.

The chain recombines TRBV20-1 with TRBJ2-5; 9 bases fit TRBD2. Losses at the gene ends were 0 bases for V and 5 bases for J; bases not matched to a gene: 7. CDR3 size: 15 residues. Germline V gene data show CDR1 as DFQATT and CDR2 as SNEGSKA (reference sequence). The CDR3 loop reads CSARDTGTSRETQYF. Here the CDR3 DNA reads TGCAGTGCTAGAGATACGGGGACTAGCCGTGAGACCCAGTACTTC.

This clonotype was counted between two and nine times. This chain joins TRBV7-2 and TRBJ2-5, with 9 nucleotides matching TRBD2. Germline V CDR1 and CDR2: SGHTA, FQGNSA. The CDR3 runs 16 residues. J was trimmed by 1 base and V by 2 bases; bases with no gene match: 5. CDR3 in DNA: TGTGCCAGCAGCTTATATTGGCGGGGGGGCCAAGAGACCCAGTACTTC. It is translated as CASSLYWRGGQETQYF.

V and J are TRBV7-2 and TRBJ1-5; D is perhaps TRBD1 (6 bases). V was trimmed by 1 base and J by 2 bases, leaving 9 bases between them. CDR3 length equals 15 residues. The germline V gene encodes CDR1 SGHTA and CDR2 FQGNSA. In DNA form, the CDR3 reads TGTGCCAGCAGCTTAGTCGGGGGGCGCAATCAGCCCCAGCATTTT. Translating gives CASSLVGGRNQPQHF.

This clonotype occurred once. Relative to the germline gene, one junction end is altered; a read error may explain this. V is TRBV19 and J is TRBJ2-3; 7 bases are shared with TRBD1. Germline V gene sequence: CDR1 LNHDA, CDR2 SQIVND (reference sequence). The CDR3 runs 16 residues. CDR3 amino acids: CASNIDEGAYTDTQYF. The CDR3 nucleotides are TGTGCCAGTAATATAGATGAGGGGGCTTACACAGATACGCAGTATTTT.

V is TRBV12-5 and J is TRBJ1-1; 10 bases line up with TRBD1. The CDR3 consists of 15 residues. Germline CDR1 and CDR2: LGHNT and FRNRAP. Losses at the gene ends were 3 bases for V and 4 bases for J; bases not matched to a gene: 5. CDR3: CASGFDRGLTTEAFF. CDR3 bases: TGTGCTAGTGGTTTCGACAGGGGGCTTACCACTGAAGCTTTCTTT.

J is TRBJ2-2 and V is TRBV19; D is ambiguous. The CDR3 runs to 13 residues. The germline V and J ends were trimmed by 6 bases and 6 bases, with 11 bases remaining between them. The germline V gene has CDR1 LNHDA and CDR2 SQIVND (reference sequence). CDR3 region: CASSLWSAGELFF. The CDR3 nucleotides read TGTGCCAGTAGCCTGTGGTCAGCCGGGGAGCTGTTTTTT.

CDR3 protein: CSASRPGATEAFF. In DNA, the CDR3 is TGCAGTGCTAGTCGGCCAGGGGCCACTGAAGCTTTCTTT. V and J are TRBV20-1 and TRBJ1-1; a weak D match, TRBD1 (6 bases). The CDR3 covers 13 residues. Trimming removed 3 bases at V and 4 bases at J, with 12 bases between. Germline V CDR1 and CDR2: DFQATT, SNEGSKA (reference sequence).

This chain uses TRBV19 with TRBJ1-4, with 7 nucleotides matching TRBD1. This CDR3 spans 16 amino acids. Germline lookup yields CDR1 LNHDA and CDR2 SQIVND (reference sequence). V shed 2 bases, J shed 4 bases, and the junction held 7 bases outside the gene matches. This CDR3 reads CASSISSAGGNEKLFF. Here the CDR3 DNA reads TGTGCCAGTAGTATAAGCTCCGCAGGGGGTAATGAAAAACTGTTTTTT.

V gene TRBV6-1 combines with J gene TRBJ1-1, with 8 bases identical to TRBD1. Unmatched junction bases numbered 7, after V lost 4 bases and J lost 0 bases. Germline CDR1 is MNHNS and CDR2 is SASEGT. The CDR3 has 16 amino acids. The CDR3, as DNA: TGTGCCAGCAGTGTCCGACAGGGGAGTTTGAACACTGAAGCTTTCTTT. This translates into CASSVRQGSLNTEAFF.

CDR3 bases: TGTGCCAGCAGCCCTCATCGACAGGGGGCCTATAACTATGGCTACACCTTC. Amino acid sequence: CASSPHRQGAYNYGYTF. The chain carries TRBV6-1 and TRBJ1-2, with TRBD1 matching 10 bases. V shed 6 bases and J 1 base; nucleotides not matched to a gene: 11. Germline assignment: CDR1 MNHNS and CDR2 SASEGT. The CDR3 is 17 residues long.

The chain joins TRBV6-1 to TRBJ1-1, with a possible D match to TRBD1 (6 bases). The germline V gene encodes CDR1 MNHNS and CDR2 SASEGT. The CDR3 covers 16 residues. V lost 7 bases, J lost 2 bases, and 20 bases lay in between. The CDR3 spells CASTPRGGWINTEAFF. The CDR3 nucleotides are TGTGCCAGCACCCCCCGCGGGGGCTGGATAAACACTGAAGCTTTCTTT.

The chain is built from TRBV20-1 and TRBJ2-3; 8 bases fit TRBD1. Germline values: CDR1 DFQATT, CDR2 SNEGSKA (reference sequence). The CDR3 length is 14 residues. The trim removed 2 bases at V and 4 bases at J, leaving 5 bases unmatched. For the CDR3, the DNA is TGCAGTGCTAGAAACGACAGGGGCCCAGATACGCAGTATTTT. Protein sequence: CSARNDRGPDTQYF.

This chain links TRBV11-2 with TRBJ1-2; no clear D gene. Looked up from germline, CDR1 is SGHAT and CDR2 is FQNNGV. The CDR3 covers 15 residues. V was clipped by 0 bases and J by 0 bases, with 8 bases between them. The CDR3 coding sequence is TGTGCCAGCAGCTTAGATAACATTCCTAACTATGGCTACACCTTC. It translates to CASSLDNIPNYGYTF.

The J gene is TRBJ1-3, the V gene TRBV4-2; no clear D gene. The germline gives CDR1 LGHNA, CDR2 YNFKEQ. The CDR3 consists of 14 residues. V lost 2 bases and J 1 base, leaving 6 bases between the germline ends. The CDR3: CASSQLGSGNTIYF. CDR3 sequence (DNA): TGTGCCAGCAGCCAATTAGGGTCTGGAAACACCATATATTTT.

The J gene is TRBJ1-4, the V gene TRBV27; D is perhaps TRBD1 (6 bases). Between the trimmed V and J ends, which lost 11 bases and 0 bases, there was a span of 10 bases. CDR1 is MNHEY, CDR2 SMNVEV, per germline (reference sequence). The CDR3 consists of 13 residues. CDR3 nucleotides: TGTGCCTCCCGACAGGCAACTAATGAAAAACTGTTTTTT. It yields the protein CASRQATNEKLFF. The full variable domain, its missing parts supplied by reference TRBV27 and TRBJ1-4, is EAQVTQNPRYLITVTGKKLTVTCSQNMNHEYMSWYRQDPGLGLRQIYYSMNVEVTDKGDVPEGYKVSRKEKRNFPLILESPSPNQTSLYFCASRQATNEKLFFGSGTQLSVL.

V gene TRBV7-9 combines with J gene TRBJ1-2, with a tentative D call TRBD1 (6 bases). This CDR3 has 16 residues. Trimming removed 3 bases from V and 6 bases from J, with 20 bases in between. Germline V gene sequence: CDR1 SEHNR, CDR2 FQNEAQ (reference sequence). CDR3 amino acids: CASSLAEGQFSHGYTF. As DNA, the CDR3 is TGTGCCAGCAGCTTGGCGGAAGGACAGTTTAGTCATGGCTACACCTTC.